This paragraph reports one T cell receptor (beta chain). The antigen is unknown. The CDR3 covers 13 residues. V lost 0 bases and J lost 8; bases outside the gene matches: 3. Germline CDR1 and CDR2: SGHRS and YFSETQ. Sequencing used cDNA as its template, made by extracting RNA and reverse transcribing it. Produced via immunoSEQ multiplex PCR; TCRdb's table is partial and in-frame only. Found here are approximately 180,000 clones, roughly 60% of them singletons; the top ten hold approximately 1%. The data were obtained in a study of CD8+ T cells in alopecia areata. Study-wide background: Treatment comprised oral tofacitinib, 5 to 10 mg twice daily, in treated patients. The protocol delivered tofacitinib for 6 to 18 months, then withdrew it for 6 months.

Points from the study as a whole: Expanded CD8+ clones among the top 100, and scalp clonality, were significantly decreased by tofacitinib.

Treatment denoted: oral pan-JAK inhibitor, 5-10 mg twice daily. Cell sorting on a FACSAria was used to separate CD4+ and CD8+ T cells from the PBMCs. The chain couples TRBV5-1 to TRBJ1-1, with 8 bases lining up with TRBD1. The TCR originated in a human donor with alopecia areata. The sample consisted of CD4+ T cells sorted from blood, taken at week 24, from a patient treated with tofacitinib. CDR3 coding DNA: TGCGCCAGCAGCTTGGACGGACAGGGCGAAGCTTTCTTT. Its protein product is CASSLDGQGEAFF. The complete variable domain, with remaining parts taken from reference TRBV5-1 and TRBJ1-1, reads KAGVTQTPRYLIKTRGQQVTLSCSPISGHRSVSWYQQTPGQGLQFLFEYFSETQRNKGNFPGRFSGRQFSNSRSEMNVSTLELGDSALYLCASSLDGQGEAFFGQGTRLTVV.